This T cell receptor beta chain was profiled in a study of blood T cells in healthy people across ages. This clonotype has at least ten counts. It was with a sample-barcoded 5' primer and a J-beta primer mix that a second PCR of roughly 7 to 12 cycles was run. Each CDR3 protein gets one entry after TCRdb re-called the 5' RACE reads with MiXCR. The sample has around 500,000 distinct CDR3 sequences, around 48% seen once. Germline lookup yields CDR1 MNHNY and CDR2 SVGAGI (reference sequence). The CDR3 is 15 amino acids. Trimming stripped 4 bases from V and 7 bases from J, with 17 bases between. The clonotype comes from a man of 80 years or more in good health. Sequencing input: blood. The V and J genes are TRBV6-6 and TRBJ2-1, with D possibly TRBD2 on 7 matching bases. In nucleotides, the CDR3 is TGTGCCAGCAGTTTGGGGGGGGCTAGTAATAATGAGCAGTTCTTC. This gives the protein CASSLGGASNNEQFF.